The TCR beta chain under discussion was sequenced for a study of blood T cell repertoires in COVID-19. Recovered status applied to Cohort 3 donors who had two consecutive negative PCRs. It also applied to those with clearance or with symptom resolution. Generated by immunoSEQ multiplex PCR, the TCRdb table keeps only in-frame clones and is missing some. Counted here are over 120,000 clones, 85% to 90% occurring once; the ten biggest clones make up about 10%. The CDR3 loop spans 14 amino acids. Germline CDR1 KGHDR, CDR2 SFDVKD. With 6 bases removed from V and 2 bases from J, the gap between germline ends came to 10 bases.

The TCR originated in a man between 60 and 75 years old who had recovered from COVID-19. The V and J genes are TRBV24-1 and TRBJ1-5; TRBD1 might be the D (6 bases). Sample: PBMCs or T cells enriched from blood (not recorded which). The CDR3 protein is CATSRPGGNQPQHF. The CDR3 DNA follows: TGTGCCACCAGTAGGCCAGGGGGCAATCAGCCCCAGCATTTT.